This T cell receptor (beta chain) was obtained from a study of cytomegalovirus exposure and HLA in healthy donors. For this clone: Its antigen is unidentified.

Study-wide results and limits: Common viral pathogens (according to a later analysis) appeared linked to several of the most significant clusters.

The PCR ran on 60 Vbeta and 13 Jbeta primers. Clones were read by immunoSEQ multiplex PCR, and TCRdb kept only the in-frame ones, dropping some. The table lists fewer than 130,000 clones, about 86% of them singletons, with 1.5% to 2% in the top ten. CDR3 length: 13 residues. The germline V gene has CDR1 SGHDT and CDR2 YYEEEE. V lost 5 bases and J 4 bases, leaving 12 bases between the germline ends. Source material: PBMCs. V and J are TRBV5-6 and TRBJ1-1; D is possibly TRBD1 (5 bases). The receptor's source is a man aged 35 to 55 in good health and CMV-seronegative. CDR3 region: CASSRTSITEAFF. CDR3 bases: TGTGCCAGCAGTAGGACATCCATCACTGAAGCTTTCTTT.